This is a list of T cell receptor beta chains from one sample in a study of cytomegalovirus exposure and HLA in healthy donors. Assay: immunoSEQ multiplex PCR; the TCRdb copy retains only in-frame clones and omits some. The sample records some 160,000 clones, more than 65% being singletons. What was sequenced was PBMCs. Receptor source: a man aged 45-65 years in good health and CMV-seropositive. The CDR3 runs from the conserved cysteine through the conserved F or W. The D gene is left open where the match is weak. Size is omitted from some rows. Given values are once, few, many or a class for expanded clones.

J: TRBJ2-2
D: .
length: 13
size: .
V: TRBV30
CDR3: CALDRTNTGELFF
DNA: TGTGCCCTTGACAGGACGAACACCGGGGAGCTGTTTTTT

J: TRBJ1-2
D: TRBD1
length: 14
size: .
V: TRBV11-2
CDR3: CASSSGQGRWGYTF
DNA: TGTGCCAGCAGCTCCGGACAGGGGCGTTGGGGCTACACCTTC

J: TRBJ2-1
D: TRBD2
length: 14
size: .
V: TRBV30
CDR3: CAWRRGAGSNEQFF
DNA: TGTGCCTGGAGAAGAGGAGCGGGAAGCAATGAGCAGTTCTTC

J: TRBJ2-3
D: .
length: 13
size: .
V: TRBV28
CDR3: CASSPTGTDTQYF
DNA: TGTGCCAGCAGTCCGACTGGCACAGATACGCAGTATTTT

J: TRBJ1-5
D: .
length: 13
size: .
V: TRBV28
CDR3: CASTHRVNQPQHF
DNA: TGTGCCAGCACCCACAGGGTTAATCAGCCCCAGCATTTT

J: TRBJ2-3
D: .
length: 14
size: .
V: TRBV7-2
CDR3: CASSTRLVTDTQYF
DNA: TGTGCCAGCAGCACCCGACTAGTAACAGATACGCAGTATTTT

J: TRBJ1-6
D: .
length: 16
size: .
V: TRBV7-6
CDR3: CASSPGRRSYNSPLHF
DNA: TGTGCCAGCAGCCCAGGTCGTCGCTCCTATAATTCACCCCTCCACTTT

J: TRBJ2-3
D: .
length: 17
size: .
V: TRBV18
CDR3: CASSPGRSLDNTDTQYF
DNA: TGTGCCAGCTCACCCGGCCGCTCTCTCGACAACACAGATACGCAGTATTTT

J: TRBJ1-4
D: .
length: 12
size: few
V: TRBV29-1
CDR3: CSVETGAEKLFF
DNA: TGCAGCGTTGAGACCGGAGCCGAAAAACTGTTTTTT

J: TRBJ2-3
D: .
length: 15
size: .
V: TRBV27
CDR3: CASQGGFASTDTQYF
DNA: TGTGCCAGCCAGGGAGGCTTCGCTAGCACAGATACGCAGTATTTT

J: TRBJ1-1
D: .
length: 14
size: .
V: TRBV5-1
CDR3: CASSLGGLGTEAFF
DNA: TGCGCCAGCAGCCTGGGAGGGTTAGGAACTGAAGCTTTCTTT

J: TRBJ1-6
D: .
length: 16
size: .
V: TRBV5-1
CDR3: CASSLKSAGPNSPLHF
DNA: TGCGCCAGCAGCTTGAAGTCCGCAGGCCCCAATTCACCCCTCCACTTT

J: TRBJ2-7
D: .
length: 12
size: .
V: TRBV18
CDR3: CASGPRVGEQYF
DNA: TGTGCCAGCGGGCCCCGAGTTGGAGAGCAGTACTTC

J: TRBJ1-4
D: .
length: 11
size: .
V: TRBV20-1
CDR3: CSGASGEKLFF
DNA: TGCAGTGGGGCGTCCGGTGAAAAACTGTTTTTT

J: TRBJ2-7
D: TRBD1
length: 17
size: .
V: TRBV7-3
CDR3: CASSPRAGQGSSYEQYF
DNA: TGTGCCAGCAGCCCACGCGCGGGACAGGGGTCCTCCTACGAGCAGTACTTC

J: TRBJ2-3
D: TRBD1
length: 15
size: .
V: TRBV4-1
CDR3: CASGQGQGGTDTQYF
DNA: TGCGCCAGCGGCCAAGGACAGGGTGGAACAGATACGCAGTATTTT

J: TRBJ1-6
D: TRBD1
length: 14
size: few
V: TRBV27
CDR3: CASSIGQGDSPLHF
DNA: TGTGCCAGCAGCATAGGACAGGGGGACTCACCCCTCCACTTT

J: TRBJ1-2
D: .
length: 13
size: few
V: TRBV27
CDR3: CASSGGRDYGYTF
DNA: TGTGCCAGCAGTGGCGGCAGGGACTATGGCTACACCTTC

J: TRBJ2-1
D: .
length: 13
size: .
V: TRBV5-1
CDR3: CATGVGDYNEQFF
DNA: TGCGCCACCGGGGTGGGCGACTACAATGAGCAGTTCTTC

J: TRBJ1-4
D: .
length: 14
size: .
V: TRBV28
CDR3: CASRLQPTNEKLFF
DNA: TGTGCCAGCAGGCTACAGCCAACTAATGAAAAACTGTTTTTT

J: TRBJ2-5
D: .
length: 15
size: few
V: TRBV6-5
CDR3: CASSYEPAGFDAQYF
DNA: TGTGCCAGCAGTTACGAGCCCGCGGGCTTTGACGCCCAGTACTTC

J: TRBJ1-2
D: .
length: 17
size: .
V: TRBV5-1
CDR3: CASSSLAGVSPHYGYTF
DNA: TGCGCCAGCAGCTCCCTGGCGGGGGTTAGTCCTCACTATGGCTACACCTTC

J: TRBJ1-1
D: .
length: 13
size: .
V: TRBV7-2
CDR3: CASSFSLNTEAFF
DNA: TGTGCCAGCAGCTTCTCTCTGAACACTGAAGCTTTCTTT

J: TRBJ2-3
D: TRBD1
length: 16
size: once
V: TRBV9
CDR3: CASSAQQGAVADTQYF
DNA: TGTGCCAGCAGCGCCCAGCAGGGGGCGGTCGCAGATACGCAGTATTTT

J: TRBJ2-3
D: TRBD1
length: 14
size: .
V: TRBV5-1
CDR3: CASSSQGDTDTQYF
DNA: TGCGCCAGCAGCTCACAGGGGGACACAGATACGCAGTATTTT

J: TRBJ1-2
D: .
length: 11
size: .
V: TRBV30
CDR3: CAWSVLSGYTF
DNA: TGTGCCTGGAGTGTACTATCGGGCTACACCTTC

J: TRBJ2-3
D: TRBD2
length: 16
size: .
V: TRBV15
CDR3: CATSRDPGGSTDTQYF
DNA: TGTGCCACCAGCAGAGATCCGGGGGGAAGCACAGATACGCAGTATTTT

J: TRBJ2-5
D: .
length: 14
size: .
V: TRBV7-9
CDR3: CASSPRATQETQYF
DNA: TGTGCCAGCAGCCCGAGGGCGACGCAAGAGACCCAGTACTTC

J: TRBJ2-1
D: TRBD2
length: 16
size: few
V: TRBV4-1
CDR3: CASSPLTSGGFDEQFF
DNA: TGCGCCAGCAGCCCCCTGACTAGCGGGGGGTTCGATGAGCAGTTCTTC